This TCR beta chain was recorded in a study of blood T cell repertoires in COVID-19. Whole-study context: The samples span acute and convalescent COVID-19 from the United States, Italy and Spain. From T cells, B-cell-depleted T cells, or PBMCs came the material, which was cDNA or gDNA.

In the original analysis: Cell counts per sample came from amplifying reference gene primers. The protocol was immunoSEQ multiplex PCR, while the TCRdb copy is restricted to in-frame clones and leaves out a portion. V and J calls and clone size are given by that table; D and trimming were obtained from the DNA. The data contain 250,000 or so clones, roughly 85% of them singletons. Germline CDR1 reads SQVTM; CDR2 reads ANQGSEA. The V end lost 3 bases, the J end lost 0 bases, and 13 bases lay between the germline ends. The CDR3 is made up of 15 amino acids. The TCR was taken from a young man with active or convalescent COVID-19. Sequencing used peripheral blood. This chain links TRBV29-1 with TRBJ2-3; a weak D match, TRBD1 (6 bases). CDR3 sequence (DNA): TGCAGCGTTGATGGACAGTGGGACAGCACAGATACGCAGTATTTT. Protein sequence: CSVDGQWDSTDTQYF.